One sample yielded the 14 T cell receptor beta chains listed below, sequenced in a study of blood T cell repertoires in COVID-19. Data came from immunoSEQ multiplex PCR; TCRdb stores just in-frame clones and leaves some out. The repertoire includes about 270,000 clones, approximately 80% of them detected once, and less than 4.5% sits in the top ten. Sequenced: peripheral blood. All receptors come from a woman in her forties or fifties with active or convalescent COVID-19.

This rearrangement joins TRBV20-1 to TRBJ2-1; D may be TRBD1 (5 bases). Trimming stripped 5 bases from V and 6 bases from J, with 8 bases between. The CDR3 spans 11 residues. Germline-derived CDR1 and CDR2 are DFQATT and SNEGSKA (reference sequence). CDR3 amino acids: CSAGAVNEQFF. Written as DNA, the CDR3 is TGCAGTGCTGGGGCAGTCAATGAGCAGTTCTTC.

The chain joins TRBV24-1 to TRBJ1-2, with a weak D call TRBD1 (6 bases). CDR1 KGHDR and CDR2 SFDVKD come from the germline V gene. V lost 5 bases and J lost 8, with 11 bases in between. The CDR3 extends over 12 amino acids. The CDR3 protein is CATSGTGYGYTF. CDR3 DNA: TGTGCCACCAGTGGTACAGGGTACGGCTACACCTTC.

This sequence joins TRBV10-3 and TRBJ2-1; TRBD2 matches 10 bases. The CDR3 runs to 17 residues. Germline V gene sequence: CDR1 ENHRY, CDR2 SYGVKD. V trimming: 3 bases; J trimming: 2 bases; junction bases outside the gene matches: 7. CDR3 DNA: TGTGCCATCAGTGAAGGGCTAGCGGGAGACACCTACAATGAGCAGTTCTTC. Translated, it gives CAISEGLAGDTYNEQFF.

This clone was detected once. The chain couples TRBV3-1 (or the pseudogene TRBV3-2) to TRBJ2-7, with D tentatively TRBD1 (6 bases). The CDR3 consists of 12 residues. Trimming stripped 3 bases from V and 8 bases from J, with 11 bases between. The V gene's germline CDR1 is LGHDT and CDR2 YNNKEL (reference sequence). CDR3 in DNA: TGTGCCAGCAGCCATAGGGACACCAAGCAGTACTTC. The encoded protein is CASSHRDTKQYF.

The chain employs TRBV2 and TRBJ1-2, with 7 nucleotides matching TRBD1. The CDR3 has 16 amino acids. After removal of 8 bases from V and 4 bases from J, the junction contained 16 bases not matched to a gene. Germline V CDR1 and CDR2: SNHLY, FYNNEI. CDR3 in DNA: TGTGCCAGCGCTCGAGGGGGCCGAGGGACCTTCTATGGCTACACCTTC. It encodes CASARGGRGTFYGYTF.

The chain joins TRBV5-4 to TRBJ1-2; no definite D call. V was trimmed by 2 bases and J by 3 bases, leaving 11 bases between them. This CDR3 comprises 14 residues. The V gene's germline CDR1 is SGHNT and CDR2 YYREEE (reference sequence). Written as DNA, the CDR3 is TGTGCCAGCAGCTTTCCGGGTTGGGACTATGGCTACACCTTC. Translating it yields CASSFPGWDYGYTF.

This sequence joins TRBV3-1 (or the pseudogene TRBV3-2) and TRBJ1-1; a weak D match, TRBD1 (6 bases). Germline V gene data show CDR1 as LGHDT and CDR2 as YNNKEL (reference sequence). The ends were cut back, 4 bases at V and 0 bases at J, with 12 bases in the middle. The length of the CDR3 is 15 residues. Written as DNA, the CDR3 is TGTGCCAGCAGCCTATCAGGGGTGCTGAACACTGAAGCTTTCTTT. Amino acid sequence: CASSLSGVLNTEAFF.

The chain has TRBV19 and TRBJ2-3, with TRBD2 as a possible D gene (6 bases). CDR1 is LNHDA and CDR2 is SQIVND in the germline V gene (reference sequence). CDR3 size: 14 residues. V lost 6 bases, J lost 2 bases, and 12 bases lay in between. The CDR3 nucleotides read TGTGCCAGTAGCACCGGGAGCGACACAGATACGCAGTATTTT. This translates into CASSTGSDTDTQYF.

This chain connects TRBV3-1 (or the pseudogene TRBV3-2) to TRBJ2-1; D perhaps matches TRBD2 (6 bases). CDR3 length: 14 residues. With 1 base removed from V and 8 bases from J, the gap between germline ends came to 12 bases. Looked up from germline, CDR1 is LGHDT and CDR2 is YNNKEL (reference sequence). Here the CDR3 DNA reads TGTGCCAGCAGCCAAGTAGCGTTAGCGGATGAGCAGTTCTTC. This encodes CASSQVALADEQFF.

This chain connects TRBV6-5 to TRBJ1-1; D remains ambiguous. Germline CDR1 MNHEY, CDR2 SVGAGI. This CDR3 is built from 14 residues. The V gene lost 11 bases and the J gene lost 0 bases, with 16 bases spanning the gap. CDR3 bases: TGTGCCCTCAAGGCGGCTCCGATGAACACTGAAGCTTTCTTT. Its protein product is CALKAAPMNTEAFF.

This clone was detected only a few times. This specimen includes other DNA sequences encoding the same CDR3. The chain links TRBV7-2 to TRBJ2-1; 7 positions match TRBD2. Germline CDR1 SGHTA, CDR2 FQGNSA. The junction had 2 bases not matched to a gene; V was cut back by 2 bases and J by 1 base. The length of the CDR3 is 15 residues. In nucleotides, the CDR3 is TGTGCCAGCAGCTTATCTAGCGGATCCTACAATGAGCAGTTCTTC. Translation: CASSLSSGSYNEQFF.

The CDR3 is CASSLRTGLGLAGRNEQFF. In DNA form, the CDR3 reads TGTGCCAGCAGCCTCAGGACAGGTTTGGGACTAGCGGGTCGTAATGAGCAGTTCTTC. The chain links TRBV28 to TRBJ2-1; 12 bases align to TRBD2. The length of the CDR3 is 19 residues. Trimming at V came to 6 bases and at J to 7 bases, leaving 19 bases not matched to a gene. Per germline, CDR1 MDHEN and CDR2 SYDVKM.

J is TRBJ1-3 and V is TRBV21-1; whether TRBD1, the table's D call, matches the DNA was not checked. TRBV21-1 is classified as a pseudogene. The CDR3 loop spans 21 amino acids. The CDR3 region has the DNA TGTGCCAGCAGCCCTCACTCGCCCGACAGGATGTTTGCGAGCTCTGGAAACACCATATATTTT. The encoded protein is CASSPHSPDRMFASSGNTIYF.

V is TRBV27 and J is TRBJ1-5; D not resolved. The CDR3 is made up of 13 amino acids. In germline, CDR1 is MNHEY, CDR2 SMNVEV (reference sequence). The germline V and J ends were trimmed by 6 bases and 0 bases, with 6 bases remaining between them. The DNA for the CDR3 is TGTGCCAGCAGACCCTATAGCAATCAGCCCCAGCATTTT. Translating gives CASRPYSNQPQHF.